The 22 T cell receptor beta chains in this list originate from one sample, sequenced in a study of OX40 agonist ivuxolimab in advanced cancers. Only in-frame clones appear in the TCRdb table, and some are missing; sequencing was by immunoSEQ multiplex PCR. Altogether 100,000 to 150,000 clones are present, about 90% being singletons, with the ten largest covering about 0.81%. The starting material was CD4+ or CD8+ T cells sorted from blood, obtained in a trial of the OX40 agonist ivuxolimab. The receptors were gathered from an adult with an advanced solid tumor such as melanoma, head and neck, liver or kidney cancer.

The rearrangement uses TRBV5-6 and TRBJ2-7; no clear D. The germline CDR1 and CDR2 sequences are SGHDT and YYEEEE. V lost 0 bases to trimming and J lost 1 base, with 14 bases between them. This CDR3 comprises 16 residues. CDR3 residues: CASSLDRRTPSYEQYF. The DNA for the CDR3 is TGTGCCAGCAGCTTGGACCGTCGGACCCCTTCCTACGAGCAGTACTTC.

The rearrangement joins TRBV13 to TRBJ2-1; D gene ambiguous. The CDR3 is 13 residues long. Germline loops: CDR1 PRHDT, CDR2 FYEKMQ (reference sequence). The V and J ends lost 4 bases and 9 bases respectively, with 13 bases between them. For the CDR3, the DNA is TGTGCCAGCAGCTCCCCCACAGAGCTTGAGCAGTTCTTC. The encoded protein is CASSSPTELEQFF.

The chain uses TRBV7-3 and TRBJ1-1, with 9 bases lining up with TRBD1. After removal of 5 bases from V and 4 bases from J, the junction contained 8 bases not matched to a gene. Germline loops: CDR1 SGHTA, CDR2 FQGTGA. The CDR3 length is 15 residues. CDR3 bases: TGTGCCAGCAGCGCCAACAGGGGGCCGGGCACTGAAGCTTTCTTT. Its translation: CASSANRGPGTEAFF.

The chain has TRBV7-3 and TRBJ2-1; 8 positions agree with TRBD1. The CDR3 extends over 16 amino acids. With 5 bases clipped from V and 4 bases from J, the junction kept 10 bases outside the gene matches. CDR1 and CDR2 (germline): SGHTA, FQGTGA. CDR3 nucleotides: TGTGCCAGCAGCAATCCGGGACAGGTGGTTTACAATGAGCAGTTCTTC. It translates to CASSNPGQVVYNEQFF.

DNA for the CDR3: TGTGCCAGCAGCCAAGACCCCCCCGGAGCGAACTACGAGCAGTACTTC. Protein product: CASSQDPPGANYEQYF. The V and J genes are TRBV4-2 and TRBJ2-7; D is uncertain. Germline V gene lookup returns CDR1 LGHNA and CDR2 YNFKEQ. The ends were cut back, 0 bases at V and 3 bases at J, with 15 bases in the middle. This CDR3 has 16 residues.

The genes are TRBV28 and TRBJ2-4; 8 bases line up with TRBD1. With V trimmed by 5 bases and J by 6 bases, 12 bases remained unmatched. Germline V CDR1 and CDR2: MDHEN, SYDVKM. The CDR3 runs 16 residues. CDR3 residues: CASSGRSTGDLNIQYF. The CDR3, as DNA: TGTGCCAGCAGTGGCCGCTCGACAGGGGACTTAAACATTCAGTACTTC.

The rearrangement links TRBV28 to TRBJ2-3; 13 nucleotides line up with TRBD2. Germline V lookup: CDR1 MDHEN, CDR2 SYDVKM. This CDR3 contains 16 residues. The J segment lost 6 bases and the V segment lost 6 bases, leaving 9 bases of the junction unmatched. The CDR3 bases are TGTGCCAGCAGCGCACCGGGACTAGCGGGACGGGATACGCAGTATTTT. This translates into CASSAPGLAGRDTQYF. Full variable domain (rest looked up from reference TRBV28 and TRBJ2-3): DVKVTQSSRYLVKRTGEKVFLECVQDMDHENMFWYRQDPGLGLRLIYFSYDVKMKEKGDIPEGYSVSREKKERFSLILESASTNQTSMYLCASSAPGLAGRDTQYFGPGTRLTVL.

The chain carries TRBV19 and TRBJ2-3; D gene ambiguous. The V gene's germline CDR1 is LNHDA and CDR2 SQIVND (reference sequence). The V gene lost 3 bases and the J gene lost 5 bases, with 6 bases spanning the gap. CDR3 length: 12 residues. The DNA of the CDR3 is TGTGCCAGTAGTATTCAAGGAGATACGCAGTATTTT. This sequence encodes CASSIQGDTQYF.

This clone has a handful of counts. The rearrangement uses TRBV7-9 and TRBJ1-2, with no clear D. Trimming shortened V by 5 bases and J by 8 bases, and 21 bases separated the two germline ends. Looked up from germline, CDR1 is SEHNR and CDR2 is FQNEAQ (reference sequence). This CDR3 has 15 amino acids. CDR3 in DNA: TGTGCCAGCAGCCAGCCGGGAGGAGACGGGAAAGGCTACACCTTC. It is translated as CASSQPGGDGKGYTF. Based on the CDR3 plus reference TRBV7-9 and TRBJ1-2, the full variable domain is DTGVSQNPRHKITKRGQNVTFRCDPISEHNRLYWYRQTLGQGPEFLTYFQNEAQLEKSRLLSDRFSAERPKGSFSTLEIQRTEQGDSAMYLCASSQPGGDGKGYTFGSGTRLTVV.

J is TRBJ2-7 and V is TRBV7-2, with TRBD2 identical over 8 bases. The trim removed 5 bases at V and 3 bases at J, leaving 6 bases unmatched. CDR1 is SGHTA, CDR2 FQGNSA, per germline. The CDR3 runs to 14 residues. The CDR3 bases are TGTGCCAGCAGCACCGGGACTAGGAACTACGAGCAGTACTTC. It yields the protein CASSTGTRNYEQYF.

The chain joins TRBV5-1 to TRBJ2-2; TRBD2 aligns across 12 bases. From germline, CDR1 is SGHRS and CDR2 YFSETQ. There are 16 residues in the CDR3. Trimming removed 4 bases from V and 0 bases from J; junction bases left unmatched: 1. In DNA, the CDR3 is TGCGCCAGCAGCACTAGCGGGAGGTCGAACACCGGGGAGCTGTTTTTT. Protein: CASSTSGRSNTGELFF.

The chain's CDR3 is CASSGNSPQETQYF. The CDR3 DNA sequence: TGTGCCAGCAGCGGTAACAGCCCACAAGAGACCCAGTACTTC. V is TRBV7-8 and J is TRBJ2-5; D gene uncertain. This CDR3 is 14 amino acids long. Germline CDR1 SGHVS, CDR2 FQNEAQ. V was clipped by 5 bases and J by 2 bases, with 12 bases between them.

The chain carries TRBV19 and TRBJ2-2; D perhaps matches TRBD2 (7 bases). Trimming stripped 8 bases from V and 6 bases from J, with 16 bases between. Germline values: CDR1 LNHDA, CDR2 SQIVND (reference sequence). The CDR3 runs 14 residues. The CDR3 DNA sequence: TGTGCCAGTGCGGTGGGGGGGCGATCCGGGGAGCTGTTTTTT. It is translated as CASAVGGRSGELFF.

This chain links TRBV4-3 with TRBJ2-6, with D tentatively TRBD1 or TRBD2 (5 bases each). Trimming took off 2 bases at V and 0 bases at J, with 17 bases between the two ends. Germline loops: CDR1 LGHNA, CDR2 YSLEER. CDR3 length equals 19 residues. CDR3 loop: CASSQTPPGTNSGANVLTF. CDR3 nucleotides: TGCGCCAGCAGCCAAACCCCGCCAGGGACGAACTCTGGGGCCAACGTCCTGACTTTC.

This clone was seen only a few times. The chain joins TRBV18 to TRBJ2-7, with 9 bases aligning to TRBD2. Looked up from germline, CDR1 is KGHSH and CDR2 is LQKENI. Germline trimming cut 7 bases from V and 1 base from J; bases unmatched to any gene: 5. The CDR3 length is 14 residues. CDR3 nucleotide sequence: TGTGCCAGCTACGAGCGGGAGGATTCCTACGAGCAGTACTTC. The encoded protein is CASYEREDSYEQYF.

This clone was detected a few times. The chain links TRBV4-2 to TRBJ1-1; perhaps TRBD1 as D (5 bases). The CDR3 has 14 amino acids. Trimming removed 0 bases at V and 8 bases at J, with 13 bases between. The germline V gene has CDR1 LGHNA and CDR2 YNFKEQ. The CDR3, as DNA: TGTGCCAGCAGCCAAGAATGGGGGACTACAGAAGCTTTCTTT. It is translated as CASSQEWGTTEAFF.

This chain connects TRBV6-6 to TRBJ2-7, with a weak D call TRBD1 (6 bases). Trimming left V 5 bases short and J 2 bases short, with 13 bases between. CDR1 is MNHNY and CDR2 is SVGAGI in the germline V gene (reference sequence). The CDR3 is 14 residues long. The CDR3 reads CASSTTGPPYEQYF. CDR3 nucleotides: TGTGCCAGCAGTACCACAGGGCCGCCCTACGAGCAGTACTTC.

V is TRBV28 and J is TRBJ2-2; 8 positions match TRBD1. CDR1 MDHEN and CDR2 SYDVKM come from the germline V gene. Germline trimming cut 2 bases from V and 5 bases from J; bases unmatched to any gene: 7. CDR3 length: 16 residues. In DNA form, the CDR3 reads TGTGCCAGCAGTTTACCTCGGACAGGGCCGACCGGGGAGCTGTTTTTT. Translating it yields CASSLPRTGPTGELFF.

The V gene is TRBV7-9, the J gene TRBJ1-3, with 12 bases matching TRBD1. CDR1 and CDR2 (germline): SEHNR, FQNEAQ (reference sequence). The trim removed 3 bases at V and 0 bases at J, leaving 6 bases unmatched. The CDR3 consists of 18 residues. CDR3 protein: CASSLGTGGVFSGNTIYF. In DNA, the CDR3 is TGTGCCAGCAGCTTGGGGACAGGGGGCGTCTTCTCTGGAAACACCATATATTTT.

This chain joins TRBV9 and TRBJ1-3; weak D call: TRBD1 (5 bases). The V end was cut by 3 bases, the J end by 3 bases, with 13 bases between. This CDR3 spans 15 amino acids. The germline V gene encodes CDR1 SGDLS and CDR2 YYNGEE. The DNA for the CDR3 is TGTGCCAGCAGCGCCGCCTCGGGACTTGGAAACACCATATATTTT. It translates to CASSAASGLGNTIYF.

V and J are TRBV27 and TRBJ2-3, with D uncertain. V was cut by 2 bases and J by 2 bases, with 11 bases left in between. CDR3 length equals 15 residues. Germline V CDR1 and CDR2: MNHEY, SMNVEV (reference sequence). The CDR3 sequence is CASSLRTPSTDTQYF. CDR3 in DNA: TGTGCCAGCAGTTTAAGGACGCCGTCCACAGATACGCAGTATTTT.

This chain connects TRBV5-1 to TRBJ1-4; D remains unclear. CDR3 length equals 14 residues. The V and J ends lost 0 bases and 7 bases respectively, with 10 bases between them. CDR1 and CDR2 (germline): SGHRS, YFSETQ. The DNA of the CDR3 is TGCGCCAGCAGCTTGGCGCGAGGGAGTGAAAAACTGTTTTTT. It codes for CASSLARGSEKLFF.